This T cell receptor (beta chain) was observed in a study of OX40 agonist ivuxolimab in advanced cancers. The CDR3 totals 14 residues. J gave up 7 bases and V 3 bases, and 0 bases lay outside the gene matches. Germline CDR1 and CDR2: SGDLS and YYNGEE. Comments on this clone: As yet, its antigen is unknown.

Notes on the study in general: With doses of 0.1 to 3.0 mg/kg, CD4+ and CD8+ blood T cells had undergone clonal expansion by week 6. The work left the antigen specificity of expanded peripheral T cells undetermined. Low normalized T-cell clonal expansion was additionally recorded for some nonresponders.

Profiling relied on immunoSEQ multiplex PCR, and the TCRdb table lists in-frame clones only, not all of them. The data contain tens of thousands of clones, about 87% of them seen just once; the ten biggest clones take up nearly 7.5%. The sample consisted of CD4+ or CD8+ T cells sorted from blood, taken in a trial of the OX40 agonist ivuxolimab. The chain carries TRBV9 and TRBJ2-1; 14 bases fit TRBD2. This sequence originates from an adult with an advanced solid tumor such as melanoma, head and neck, liver or kidney cancer. The CDR3 nucleotides read TGTGCCAGCAGCGGGACTAGCGGGAGGAATGAGCAGTTCTTC. This gives the protein CASSGTSGRNEQFF. Full variable domain (remainder filled in from reference TRBV9 and TRBJ2-1): DSGVTQTPKHLITATGQRVTLRCSPRSGDLSVYWYQQSLDQGLQFLIQYYNGEERAKGNILERFSAQQFPDLHSELNLSSLELGDSALYFCASSGTSGRNEQFFGPGTRLTVL.